This T cell receptor (beta chain) emerged from a study of T cells in Graves' hyperthyroidism and ophthalmopathy. Amplification targeted TCR beta CDR3 regions from RNA transcripts. RT-PCR in the first round (using the HTBI primer set) targeted the TCR CDR3. MiXCR, applied by TCRdb to the multiplex PCR reads, yields one record per CDR3 protein. The data hold around 600,000 distinct CDR3 sequences, with approximately 16% observed a single time. This CDR3 comprises 13 residues. The V and J ends lost 4 bases and 7 bases respectively, with 13 bases between them. The material sequenced was blood. The V and J genes are TRBV12-3 or TRBV12-4 and TRBJ1-2; D unclear. The receptor was isolated from a woman aged 40-49 years with Graves' ophthalmopathy. CDR3 DNA: TGTGCCAGCAGTTATAAGGAGGAGCGTGGCTACACCTTC. Its translation is CASSYKEERGYTF.